What follows are 7 T cell receptor beta chains derived from one specimen sequenced in a study of blood T cell repertoires in COVID-19. Sequencing used immunoSEQ multiplex PCR; TCRdb keeps in-frame clones, though not all of them. Counted here are under 250,000 clones, 70% to 90% occurring once; the ten biggest clones make up 4.8%. What was sequenced was peripheral blood. These receptors originate from a woman in her thirties or forties with acute or convalescent COVID-19.

The V and J genes are TRBV12-3 or TRBV12-4 and TRBJ1-1; 7 bases are a match to TRBD1. V trimming: 5 bases; J trimming: 4 bases; junction bases outside the gene matches: 4. The CDR3 totals 13 residues. The CDR3 coding sequence is TGTGCCAGCAGTCCGGACAGGAGCACTGAAGCTTTCTTT. The encoded protein is CASSPDRSTEAFF.

This clone appeared a few times. The chain is built from TRBV19 and TRBJ2-7; D not resolved. The V end was cut by 0 bases, the J end by 4 bases, with 7 bases between. Germline lookup yields CDR1 LNHDA and CDR2 SQIVND (reference sequence). This CDR3 has 13 amino acids. CDR3 in DNA: TGTGCCAGTAGTATAGATCTAAGTTACGAGCAGTACGTC. Encoded protein: CASSIDLSYEQYV.

This chain uses TRBV15 with TRBJ1-2, with 8 bases fitting TRBD1. CDR1 is LNHNV, CDR2 YYDKDF, per germline (reference sequence). Trimming cost V 1 base and J 6 bases; bases outside gene matches: 4. This CDR3 spans 14 amino acids. CDR3 coding DNA: TGTGCCACCAGCAGAGGGTCAGGGGGCGATGGCTACACCTTC. Translation: CATSRGSGGDGYTF.

This chain joins TRBV28 and TRBJ1-3, with TRBD1 identical over 9 bases. Per germline, CDR1 MDHEN and CDR2 SYDVKM. V shed 10 bases, J shed 6 bases, and the junction held 28 bases outside the gene matches. The CDR3 has 20 amino acids. The CDR3 DNA reads as TGTGCCACCTCCCGACCGGGGGGGACAGGGAAAAAGGGTCTGGCAAACACCATATATTTT. Protein sequence: CATSRPGGTGKKGLANTIYF.

The V call is TRBV30, the J call TRBJ1-3, with D unresolved. CDR1 and CDR2 from the germline V gene are GTSNPN and SVGIG (reference sequence). V was pared by 1 base and J by 0 bases, with 7 bases between. CDR3 size: 14 residues. Here the CDR3 reads CAWSGGSSGNTIYF. CDR3 DNA sequence: TGTGCCTGGAGTGGAGGGAGCTCTGGAAACACCATATATTTT.

This clone was seen a handful of times. This chain uses TRBV9 with TRBJ1-2, with D possibly matching TRBD1 (6 bases). The ends were cut back, 6 bases at V and 2 bases at J, with 14 bases in the middle. Germline V gene lookup returns CDR1 SGDLS and CDR2 YYNGEE. This CDR3 is 14 amino acids long. The CDR3 DNA reads TGTGCCAGCACCCCAGGGGTGACAAACTATGGCTACACCTTC. Its protein product is CASTPGVTNYGYTF. Filled out from reference TRBV9 and TRBJ1-2, the complete variable domain reads DSGVTQTPKHLITATGQRVTLRCSPRSGDLSVYWYQQSLDQGLQFLIQYYNGEERAKGNILERFSAQQFPDLHSELNLSSLELGDSALYFCASTPGVTNYGYTFGSGTRLTVV.

The chain carries TRBV7-8 and TRBJ1-5; D is unclear. The CDR3 loop spans 13 amino acids. With 1 base removed from V and 3 bases from J, the gap between germline ends came to 4 bases. Per germline, CDR1 SGHVS and CDR2 FQNEAQ. The CDR3 is CASSLGPNQPQHF. The CDR3 bases are TGTGCCAGCAGCTTAGGGCCCAATCAGCCCCAGCATTTT.